What follows are 22 T cell receptor beta chains derived from one specimen sequenced in a study of cytomegalovirus exposure and HLA in healthy donors. PCR employed 60 Vbeta and 13 Jbeta primers. Sequencing used immunoSEQ multiplex PCR; TCRdb keeps in-frame clones, though not all of them. Altogether about 160,000 clones are present, roughly 85% being singletons, with the ten largest covering about 1.3%. The material sequenced was PBMCs. All receptors derive from a young man in good health and CMV-seronegative.

The chain uses TRBV7-9 and TRBJ1-2, with D maybe TRBD1 (5 bases). The germline V gene encodes CDR1 SEHNR and CDR2 FQNEAQ (reference sequence). The CDR3 runs to 14 residues. V lost 2 bases to trimming and J lost 5 bases, with 12 bases between them. The CDR3 reads CASSLSSGGYGYTF. In nucleotides, the CDR3 is TGTGCCAGCAGCTTATCGTCGGGGGGGTATGGCTACACCTTC.

The chain carries TRBV5-1 and TRBJ2-3; TRBD2 matches at 7 bases. CDR1 and CDR2 from the germline V gene are SGHRS and YFSETQ. The V gene end was trimmed by 4 bases and the J gene end by 0 bases; junction bases not matched to a gene: 11. The CDR3 spans 17 residues. The chain's CDR3 is CASSLNTGGPSTDTQYF. The DNA for the CDR3 is TGCGCCAGCAGCCTTAATACGGGGGGACCTAGCACAGATACGCAGTATTTT.

This clone was recorded only once. The gene calls are TRBV6-6 and TRBJ1-5, with TRBD1 identical over 9 bases. In germline, CDR1 is MNHNY, CDR2 SVGAGI (reference sequence). The CDR3 runs to 15 residues. V lost 7 bases, J lost 2 bases, and 6 bases stayed unmatched. The CDR3, as DNA: TGTGCCAGCACTGCCCGGGACAGGGGCAATCAGCCCCAGCATTTT. Residues: CASTARDRGNQPQHF.

The chain combines TRBV19 with TRBJ1-5; 12 bases are a match to TRBD1. J was trimmed by 1 base and V by 5 bases; bases with no gene match: 9. The CDR3 contains 18 residues. Germline V CDR1 and CDR2: LNHDA, SQIVND (reference sequence). CDR3 protein: CASSPGTGGFESNQPQHF. DNA for the CDR3: TGTGCCAGTAGTCCCGGGACAGGGGGCTTCGAGAGCAATCAGCCCCAGCATTTT.

The chain recombines TRBV29-1 with TRBJ2-3; 7 bases map to TRBD2. Germline CDR1 SQVTM, CDR2 ANQGSEA. V was pared by 2 bases and J by 1 base, with 3 bases of the junction left unmatched. There are 14 residues in the CDR3. This CDR3 is CSVEMGGGTDTQYF. The CDR3 DNA sequence: TGCAGCGTTGAAATGGGGGGGGGCACAGATACGCAGTATTTT.

This CDR3 is CASRPKGVPKAFF. The DNA for the CDR3 is TGTGCCAGCAGACCGAAGGGGGTCCCTAAAGCTTTCTTT. The rearrangement uses TRBV28 and TRBJ1-1; D may be TRBD1 (6 bases). V was clipped by 6 bases and J by 9 bases, with 17 bases between them. CDR1 is MDHEN and CDR2 is SYDVKM in the germline V gene. This CDR3 has 13 amino acids. Looking up the rest from reference TRBV28 and TRBJ1-1 gives the full variable domain: DVKVTQSSRYLVKRTGEKVFLECVQDMDHENMFWYRQDPGLGLRLIYFSYDVKMKEKGDIPEGYSVSREKKERFSLILESASTNQTSMYLCASRPKGVPKAFFGQGTRLTVV.

The chain recombines TRBV4-1 with TRBJ2-1; tentatively, D is TRBD2 (5 bases). This CDR3 is 16 amino acids long. Germline V lookup: CDR1 MGHRA, CDR2 YSYEKL. V lost 0 bases and J 0 bases, leaving 9 bases between the germline ends. CDR3 region: CASSQDDGISYNEQFF. CDR3 DNA sequence: TGCGCCAGCAGCCAAGATGACGGGATCTCCTACAATGAGCAGTTCTTC.

This clone was found once. The chain couples TRBV11-2 to TRBJ2-6; D might be TRBD2 (6 bases). V lost 4 bases, J lost 1 base, and 8 bases lay in between. Germline CDR1 and CDR2: SGHAT and FQNNGV. CDR3 length: 15 amino acids. CDR3 DNA sequence: TGTGCCAGCAGCTCCGGGACTTCTGGGGCCAACGTCCTGACTTTC. Translation: CASSSGTSGANVLTF.

This sequence joins TRBV19 and TRBJ1-1; TRBD1 might be the D (6 bases). Germline V gene data show CDR1 as LNHDA and CDR2 as SQIVND (reference sequence). Trimming shortened V by 0 bases and J by 12 bases, and 20 bases separated the two germline ends. This CDR3 is 15 amino acids long. In nucleotides, the CDR3 is TGTGCCAGTAGTATAGATTTCGGGACACCGGGTGGAACTTTCTTT. It encodes CASSIDFGTPGGTFF.

The V and J genes are TRBV5-6 and TRBJ2-7; 13 nucleotides line up with TRBD2. From germline, CDR1 is SGHDT and CDR2 YYEEEE. This CDR3 spans 16 amino acids. V lost 5 bases, J lost 1 base, and 6 bases stayed unmatched. CDR3 DNA sequence: TGTGCCAGCAGATACGGACTAGCGGGAGCGTCCTACGAGCAGTACTTC. It translates to CASRYGLAGASYEQYF.

The rearrangement uses TRBV5-4 and TRBJ2-2; possibly TRBD2 for D (7 bases). In germline, CDR1 is SGHNT, CDR2 YYREEE (reference sequence). This CDR3 has 16 amino acids. The ends were cut back, 4 bases at V and 1 base at J, with 14 bases in the middle. The CDR3 DNA is TGTGCCAGCAGCCCGTGGGGGGGGCAGAACACCGGGGAGCTGTTTTTT. The encoded protein is CASSPWGGQNTGELFF. Filled out from reference TRBV5-4 and TRBJ2-2, the complete variable domain reads ETGVTQSPTHLIKTRGQQVTLRCSSQSGHNTVSWYQQALGQGPQFIFQYYREEENGRGNFPPRFSGLQFPNYSSELNVNALELDDSALYLCASSPWGGQNTGELFFGEGSRLTVL.

This chain uses TRBV7-6 with TRBJ1-4; TRBD1 might be the D (6 bases). This CDR3 region has 15 residues. Trimming took off 5 bases at V and 0 bases at J, with 10 bases between the two ends. Germline lookup yields CDR1 SGHVS and CDR2 FNYEAQ. As DNA, the CDR3 is TGTGCCAGCAGCCTTGGGACAACAACTAATGAAAAACTGTTTTTT. It yields the protein CASSLGTTTNEKLFF.

V gene TRBV7-3 combines with J gene TRBJ2-1, with 12 nucleotides matching TRBD2. J was trimmed by 7 bases and V by 0 bases; bases with no gene match: 10. CDR1 is SGHTA and CDR2 is FQGTGA in the germline V gene. The CDR3 totals 18 residues. The CDR3 loop is CASSLTPASGRARNEQFF. In nucleotides, the CDR3 is TGTGCCAGCAGCTTAACGCCGGCTAGCGGGAGGGCCAGGAATGAGCAGTTCTTC.

This clone is a singleton in its sample. The genes are TRBV30 and TRBJ2-7, with 8 nucleotides matching TRBD1. The V gene's germline CDR1 is GTSNPN and CDR2 SVGIG (reference sequence). With 4 bases clipped from V and 2 bases from J, the junction kept 4 bases outside the gene matches. This CDR3 is built from 13 residues. In nucleotides, the CDR3 is TGTGCCTGGACCCTACAGGGGGCCTACGAGCAGTACTTC. Its translation is CAWTLQGAYEQYF.

About this clone: The junction departs from the called germline gene at one end, perhaps through a read error. V and J are TRBV7-9 and TRBJ1-4; no firm D call. The CDR3 loop spans 15 amino acids. From germline, CDR1 is SEHNR and CDR2 FQNEAQ (reference sequence). The CDR3 DNA reads TGTTCCAGCAGCCCTGGGAGCTGGGGAAACGAAAAACTGTTTTTT. Encoded protein: CSSSPGSWGNEKLFF.

The V gene is TRBV30, the J gene TRBJ1-5, with D unresolved. V gave up 2 bases and J gave up 4 bases, with 9 bases separating them. Germline values: CDR1 GTSNPN, CDR2 SVGIG (reference sequence). The CDR3 length is 13 residues. For the CDR3, the DNA is TGTGCCTGGAGTCCAAGCCTAAATCAGCCCCAGCATTTT. The encoded protein is CAWSPSLNQPQHF.

The chain couples TRBV18 to TRBJ2-7; 7 nucleotides align to TRBD2. Germline trimming cut 3 bases from V and 3 bases from J; bases unmatched to any gene: 8. The CDR3 spans 15 residues. Germline V CDR1 and CDR2: KGHSH, LQKENI. CDR3 sequence (DNA): TGTGCCAGCTCACCTAGAGGAGCTAGCGGCTACGAGCAGTACTTC. It translates to CASSPRGASGYEQYF.

This sequence joins TRBV30 and TRBJ1-5; a possible D gene is TRBD1 (5 bases). The ends were cut back, 7 bases at V and 2 bases at J, with 12 bases in the middle. The CDR3 spans 13 residues. Germline loops: CDR1 GTSNPN, CDR2 SVGIG (reference sequence). For the CDR3, the DNA is TGTGCCTCATCAGGGTCGGGCAATCAGCCCCAGCATTTT. Its translation: CASSGSGNQPQHF.

J is TRBJ1-4 and V is TRBV25-1, with 7 bases matching TRBD1. Trimming removed 7 bases from V and 5 bases from J; junction bases left unmatched: 7. The germline gives CDR1 MGHDK, CDR2 SYGVNS. The CDR3 consists of 14 residues. Here the CDR3 reads CASTEGTVNEKLFF. CDR3 sequence (DNA): TGTGCCAGCACCGAAGGGACAGTGAATGAAAAACTGTTTTTT.

V usage is TRBV2 and J usage is TRBJ1-2; D call uncertain. From germline, CDR1 is SNHLY and CDR2 FYNNEI. V lost 7 bases, J lost 7 bases, and 22 bases lay in between. There are 15 residues in the CDR3. The CDR3 sequence: CASTALEGRVRGYTF. DNA for the CDR3: TGTGCCAGCACCGCGTTGGAGGGCCGCGTTCGTGGCTACACCTTC.

In DNA form, the CDR3 reads TGTGCCAGCAGTGGAGCCGACAGAAACACTGAAGCTTTCTTT. Translated: CASSGADRNTEAFF. The V call is TRBV28, the J call TRBJ1-1; D might be TRBD1 (5 bases). Trimming left V 5 bases short and J 2 bases short, with 12 bases between. The CDR3 sequence is 14 residues long. Germline V gives CDR1 MDHEN, CDR2 SYDVKM.

The chain has TRBV4-3 and TRBJ2-3; 11 bases map to TRBD2. V trimming: 1 base; J trimming: 8 bases; junction bases outside the gene matches: 11. Germline V lookup: CDR1 LGHNA, CDR2 YSLEER. The CDR3 totals 17 residues. The CDR3 DNA reads TGCGCCAGCAGCCAAGGTCTATTAGCGGGGGGGCAGGGTACGCAGTATTTT. Its translation: CASSQGLLAGGQGTQYF.